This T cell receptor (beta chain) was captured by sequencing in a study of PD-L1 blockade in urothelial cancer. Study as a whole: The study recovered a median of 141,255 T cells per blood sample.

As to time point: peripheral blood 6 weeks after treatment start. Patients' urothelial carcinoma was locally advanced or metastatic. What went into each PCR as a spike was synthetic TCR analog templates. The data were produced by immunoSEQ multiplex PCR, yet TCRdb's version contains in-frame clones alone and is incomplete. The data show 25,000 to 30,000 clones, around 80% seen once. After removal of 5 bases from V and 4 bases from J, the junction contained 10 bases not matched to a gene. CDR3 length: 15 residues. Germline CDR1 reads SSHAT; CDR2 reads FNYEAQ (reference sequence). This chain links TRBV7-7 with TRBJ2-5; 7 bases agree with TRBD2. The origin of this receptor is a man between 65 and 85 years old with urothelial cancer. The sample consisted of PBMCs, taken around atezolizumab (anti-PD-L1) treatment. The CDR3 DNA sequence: TGTGCCAGCAGCCCGGGGACTACTGAACGAGAGACCCAGTACTTC. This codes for CASSPGTTERETQYF.